This TCR beta chain was documented in a study of blood T cells in healthy people across ages. The use of a sample-barcoded 5' primer and a J-beta primer mix characterized a second PCR of 7 to 11 cycles. TCRdb re-analysed the 5' RACE reads in MiXCR, keeping a single row per CDR3 protein. Of fewer than 900,000 distinct CDR3 sequences in the sample, approximately 49% were seen once. This CDR3 has 14 residues. CDR1 is MDHEN and CDR2 is SYDVKM in the germline V gene. Healthy Russian Caucasian donors spanned ages roughly 6 to 100 years. This sequence was found in a woman in her sixties or seventies in good health. This sequence joins TRBV28 and TRBJ2-4; 11 bases are a match to TRBD2. The assigned J gene may be wrong: the sequence end matches TRBJ2-7 better. Sequencing was carried out using blood. Here the CDR3 reads CASQETSGDYEQYF. The CDR3 DNA reads TGTGCCAGCCAGGAGACTAGCGGGGACTACGAGCAGTACTTC.